The 30 T cell receptor beta chains listed next were all sequenced from one sample in a study of cytomegalovirus exposure and HLA in healthy donors. TCRdb's table, derived via immunoSEQ multiplex PCR, lists solely in-frame clones and lacks some. This repertoire shows 85,000 to 95,000 clones, 96% found once; its top ten account for roughly 0.8%. What was sequenced was PBMCs. These receptors originate from a man aged 18-30 years in good health and CMV-seronegative.

The rearrangement uses TRBV7-9 and TRBJ1-4; a possible D gene is TRBD1 (6 bases). There are 14 residues in the CDR3. V was cut by 4 bases and J by 5 bases, with 11 bases left in between. The germline CDR1 and CDR2 sequences are SEHNR and FQNEAQ (reference sequence). CDR3 sequence: CASSSGTRNEKLFF. The CDR3 DNA follows: TGTGCCAGCAGCTCAGGGACAAGGAATGAAAAACTGTTTTTT. Drawing the rest from reference TRBV7-9 and TRBJ1-4, the complete variable domain is DTGVSQNPRHKITKRGQNVTFRCDPISEHNRLYWYRQTLGQGPEFLTYFQNEAQLEKSRLLSDRFSAERPKGSFSTLEIQRTEQGDSAMYLCASSSGTRNEKLFFGSGTQLSVL.

The chain links TRBV5-1 to TRBJ2-6; D is perhaps TRBD1 (5 bases). Germline CDR1 and CDR2: SGHRS and YFSETQ. The CDR3 covers 19 residues. With 4 bases removed from V and 0 bases from J, the gap between germline ends came to 20 bases. CDR3 residues: CASSPLGARESSGANVLTF. The CDR3 region has the DNA TGCGCCAGCAGCCCCCTAGGGGCGAGAGAATCCTCTGGGGCCAACGTCCTGACTTTC. Using reference TRBV5-1 and TRBJ2-6 for the parts outside the CDR3, the full variable domain is KAGVTQTPRYLIKTRGQQVTLSCSPISGHRSVSWYQQTPGQGLQFLFEYFSETQRNKGNFPGRFSGRQFSNSRSEMNVSTLELGDSALYLCASSPLGARESSGANVLTFGAGSRLTVL.

The J gene is TRBJ1-2, the V gene TRBV4-1, with a weak D call TRBD1 (6 bases). Trimming removed 0 bases at V and 8 bases at J, with 13 bases between. This CDR3 has 14 amino acids. Germline V gives CDR1 MGHRA, CDR2 YSYEKL. CDR3 residues: CASSQEDGQRGYTF. As DNA, the CDR3 is TGCGCCAGCAGCCAAGAGGACGGACAGCGGGGCTACACCTTC.

This sequence joins TRBV27 and TRBJ2-1; 7 nucleotides agree with TRBD2. The CDR3 sequence is 15 residues long. Losses at the gene ends were 2 bases for V and 3 bases for J; bases not matched to a gene: 4. Germline assignment: CDR1 MNHEY and CDR2 SMNVEV (reference sequence). CDR3 sequence reads: CASSLAGVDYNEQFF. In DNA, the CDR3 is TGTGCCAGCAGTTTAGCGGGAGTGGACTACAATGAGCAGTTCTTC.

The chain has TRBV6-6 and TRBJ1-2, with 7 bases lining up with TRBD1. J gave up 8 bases and V 4 bases, and 7 bases lay outside the gene matches. The germline V gene encodes CDR1 MNHNY and CDR2 SVGAGI (reference sequence). The CDR3 loop spans 13 amino acids. The CDR3 DNA reads TGTGCCAGCAGTTCCGGCCGGGACAGAGGCTACACCTTC. Protein product: CASSSGRDRGYTF.

The CDR3 DNA follows: TGTGCCAGCAGCGGGGGCCCCATAGGCATGGGCTACACCTTC. Translated, it gives CASSGGPIGMGYTF. This chain joins TRBV5-4 and TRBJ1-2; D might be TRBD1 (6 bases). CDR3 length: 14 residues. The V gene lost 4 bases and the J gene lost 8 bases, with 18 bases spanning the gap. Looked up from germline, CDR1 is SGHNT and CDR2 is YYREEE (reference sequence).

This clone was found once. This CDR3 reads CASGGGVYEQYF. The CDR3 region has the DNA TGTGCCAGCGGCGGGGGGGTGTACGAGCAGTACTTC. The V gene is TRBV6-5, the J gene TRBJ2-7; TRBD2 aligns across 9 bases. The CDR3 totals 12 residues. Germline CDR1 reads MNHEY; CDR2 reads SVGAGI. The V and J ends lost 8 bases and 4 bases, in that order; junction bases with no gene match: 3.

The rearrangement joins TRBV6-5 to TRBJ1-1, with TRBD1 as a possible D gene (6 bases). Trimming left V 7 bases short and J 7 bases short, with 19 bases between. Germline CDR1 and CDR2: MNHEY and SVGAGI. This CDR3 is 14 amino acids long. CDR3 nucleotides: TGTGCCAGCAATAAGCCCGGGACAACCCATGAAGCTTTCTTT. Translated: CASNKPGTTHEAFF.

The chain uses TRBV25-1 and TRBJ1-1; no firm D call. This CDR3 has 13 residues. The ends were cut back, 4 bases at V and 1 base at J, with 7 bases in the middle. Germline CDR1 and CDR2: MGHDK and SYGVNS. CDR3 amino acids: CASSARGNTEAFF. The DNA of the CDR3 is TGTGCCAGCAGTGCGAGAGGGAACACTGAAGCTTTCTTT.

This chain uses TRBV27 with TRBJ2-7, with 11 bases aligning to TRBD1. The germline gives CDR1 MNHEY, CDR2 SMNVEV (reference sequence). The CDR3 loop spans 14 amino acids. The V and J ends lost 3 bases and 7 bases, in that order; junction bases with no gene match: 5. The CDR3 coding sequence is TGTGCCAGCAGTTTTGGACAGGGGGCGGGGGAGCAGTACTTC. Translating it yields CASSFGQGAGEQYF.

This chain connects TRBV10-1 to TRBJ2-1; TRBD2 agrees at 8 bases. J lost 0 bases, V lost 3 bases, and 7 bases had no gene match. CDR1 WNHNN and CDR2 SYGVQD come from the germline V gene (reference sequence). The CDR3 runs to 17 residues. The CDR3 DNA follows: TGCGCCAGCAGTGACATGGCTAGCGGGTCCTCCTACAATGAGCAGTTCTTC. Amino acids: CASSDMASGSSYNEQFF.

The chain employs TRBV19 and TRBJ2-1; possible D gene TRBD1, 5 bases. Trimming cost V 3 bases and J 7 bases, with 22 bases left between them. CDR1 is LNHDA, CDR2 SQIVND, per germline (reference sequence). The CDR3 contains 17 residues. The CDR3 DNA is TGTGCCAGTAGTATGGGTTGGGGCGCCTATGGCGTGAATGAGCAGTTCTTC. Protein product: CASSMGWGAYGVNEQFF.

This clone was picked up one time. This chain links TRBV28 with TRBJ2-7; a possible D gene is TRBD2 (6 bases). This CDR3 spans 12 amino acids. Germline assignment: CDR1 MDHEN and CDR2 SYDVKM. The V gene lost 7 bases and the J gene lost 6 bases, with 13 bases spanning the gap. The CDR3 DNA is TGTGCCAGCACCTGGCGGGGAGGCGAGCAGTACTTC. It encodes CASTWRGGEQYF. Variable domain in full (rest from reference TRBV28 and TRBJ2-7): DVKVTQSSRYLVKRTGEKVFLECVQDMDHENMFWYRQDPGLGLRLIYFSYDVKMKEKGDIPEGYSVSREKKERFSLILESASTNQTSMYLCASTWRGGEQYFGPGTRLTVT.

The chain employs TRBV28 and TRBJ2-1; D unclear. Germline CDR1 MDHEN, CDR2 SYDVKM. The CDR3 contains 11 residues. With 5 bases removed from V and 14 bases from J, the gap between germline ends came to 13 bases. The DNA for the CDR3 is TGTGCCAGCAGTAATTCGGAGCCGGAGTTCTTC. Its translation is CASSNSEPEFF.

The chain couples TRBV9 to TRBJ2-3, with 9 bases aligning to TRBD2. The CDR3 sequence is 15 residues long. Germline V gene lookup returns CDR1 SGDLS and CDR2 YYNGEE. V dropped 3 bases and J dropped 6; count of bases not matched to a gene: 8. The CDR3, as DNA: TGTGCCAGCAGCGCCGCGGCGGGAGGGCCCGATACGCAGTATTTT. Encoded protein: CASSAAAGGPDTQYF. Combining the CDR3 with reference TRBV9 and TRBJ2-3 gives the whole variable domain DSGVTQTPKHLITATGQRVTLRCSPRSGDLSVYWYQQSLDQGLQFLIQYYNGEERAKGNILERFSAQQFPDLHSELNLSSLELGDSALYFCASSAAAGGPDTQYFGPGTRLTVL.

This chain joins TRBV9 and TRBJ1-1; 7 bases match TRBD1. The V segment lost 3 bases and the J segment 1 base; nucleotides outside the gene matches: 0. This CDR3 has 13 residues. Germline V gives CDR1 SGDLS, CDR2 YYNGEE. The CDR3 protein is CASSGQGNTEAFF. In DNA, the CDR3 is TGTGCCAGCAGCGGACAGGGGAACACTGAAGCTTTCTTT.

The rearrangement joins TRBV5-5 to TRBJ2-3; D perhaps matches TRBD1 (6 bases). Germline V gives CDR1 SGHKS, CDR2 YYEKEE (reference sequence). Trimming removed 6 bases at V and 5 bases at J, with 22 bases between. The length of the CDR3 is 16 residues. CDR3 coding DNA: TGTGCCAGCAAGCTTTTCGTAGGGGGATCTGTAGATACGCAGTATTTT. Its protein is CASKLFVGGSVDTQYF. Full variable domain (remainder filled in from reference TRBV5-5 and TRBJ2-3): DAGVTQSPTHLIKTRGQQVTLRCSPISGHKSVSWYQQVLGQGPQFIFQYYEKEERGRGNFPDRFSARQFPNYSSELNVNALLLGDSALYLCASKLFVGGSVDTQYFGPGTRLTVL.

This chain links TRBV7-2 with TRBJ1-1, with D hard to call. Germline V gene sequence: CDR1 SGHTA, CDR2 FQGNSA. V lost 1 base and J lost 4, with 10 bases in between. The CDR3 covers 14 residues. DNA of the CDR3: TGTGCCAGCAGCTTAGGGGCGGGTTTCACTGAAGCTTTCTTT. It is translated as CASSLGAGFTEAFF.

This chain joins TRBV5-1 and TRBJ1-1; D gene uncertain. This CDR3 comprises 14 residues. The germline V gene has CDR1 SGHRS and CDR2 YFSETQ. V lost 0 bases to trimming and J lost 0 bases, with 6 bases between them. The CDR3 is CASSLGQVNTEAFF. The CDR3 bases are TGCGCCAGCAGCTTGGGCCAGGTGAACACTGAAGCTTTCTTT.

V usage is TRBV5-8 and J usage is TRBJ1-5; 7 bases agree with TRBD1. Germline V lookup: CDR1 SGHTS, CDR2 YDEGEE. The CDR3 contains 19 residues. Trimming took 3 bases from V and 0 from J; bases not matched to a gene: 15. The CDR3 region has the DNA TGTGCCAGCAGCTGTATGTGGCCCTGGGACAGATGTAGCAATCAGCCCCAGCATTTT. This gives the protein CASSCMWPWDRCSNQPQHF.

The rearrangement links TRBV19 to TRBJ1-1; the D gene is possibly TRBD1 (6 bases). The CDR3 has 12 residues. V lost 7 bases and J 6 bases, leaving 12 bases between the germline ends. CDR1 LNHDA and CDR2 SQIVND come from the germline V gene (reference sequence). The CDR3 sequence is CASKQGYAEAFF. CDR3 coding DNA: TGTGCCAGTAAGCAGGGGTACGCTGAAGCTTTCTTT.

This clone appeared a few times. The gene calls are TRBV2 and TRBJ2-7; 7 nucleotides match TRBD1. Looked up from germline, CDR1 is SNHLY and CDR2 is FYNNEI. The J segment lost 2 bases and the V segment lost 3 bases, leaving 7 bases of the junction unmatched. The CDR3 is 15 amino acids. CDR3 sequence (DNA): TGTGCCAGCAGTGATGTCAGGCAGGGGGCCTACGAGCAGTACTTC. This codes for CASSDVRQGAYEQYF.

The V and J genes are TRBV7-9 and TRBJ1-2; perhaps TRBD1 as D (5 bases). V shed 6 bases and J shed 8 bases, with 10 bases lying between them. This CDR3 region has 11 residues. Germline assignment: CDR1 SEHNR and CDR2 FQNEAQ (reference sequence). The CDR3, as DNA: TGTGCCAGCAGTCCAGGGATAGGCTACACCTTC. This translates into CASSPGIGYTF. Drawing the rest from reference TRBV7-9 and TRBJ1-2, the complete variable domain is DTGVSQNPRHKITKRGQNVTFRCDPISEHNRLYWYRQTLGQGPEFLTYFQNEAQLEKSRLLSDRFSAERPKGSFSTLEIQRTEQGDSAMYLCASSPGIGYTFGSGTRLTVV.

This clone was seen once. The chain uses TRBV19 and TRBJ1-5, with 8 bases identical to TRBD1. Germline V gives CDR1 LNHDA, CDR2 SQIVND (reference sequence). The CDR3 runs to 16 residues. J was trimmed by 4 bases and V by 8 bases; bases with no gene match: 13. CDR3 coding DNA: TGTGCCAGTTCTTACGGGACAGGTCCAACTAATCAGCCCCAGCATTTT. Amino acid sequence: CASSYGTGPTNQPQHF.

The chain carries TRBV5-8 and TRBJ2-5, with a weak D call TRBD1 (6 bases). Per the germline V gene, CDR1 is SGHTS and CDR2 is YDEGEE. V lost 2 bases to trimming and J lost 5 bases, with 22 bases between them. CDR3 length equals 17 residues. The CDR3 is CASSFGLPPQGRETQYF. The CDR3 DNA is TGTGCCAGCAGCTTCGGTCTCCCCCCCCAGGGGCGGGAGACCCAGTACTTC.

The chain joins TRBV7-9 to TRBJ2-3; perhaps TRBD1 as D (5 bases). V shed 6 bases and J shed 2 bases, with 21 bases lying between them. Looked up from germline, CDR1 is SEHNR and CDR2 is FQNEAQ (reference sequence). The CDR3 length is 17 residues. CDR3 nucleotide sequence: TGTGCCAGCAGAGCCCAGGGCCAGTCTGGGGTCACAGATACGCAGTATTTT. This codes for CASRAQGQSGVTDTQYF.

The chain uses TRBV6-1 and TRBJ1-5; weak D call: TRBD1 (5 bases). CDR3 length: 15 amino acids. Germline values: CDR1 MNHNS, CDR2 SASEGT. V shed 6 bases and J shed 7 bases, with 19 bases lying between them. Here the CDR3 reads CASRGIQGSQQPQHF. The CDR3, as DNA: TGTGCCAGCAGAGGAATCCAGGGAAGCCAACAGCCCCAGCATTTT.

This chain links TRBV6-4 with TRBJ2-1, with TRBD2 identical over 11 bases. Germline V gene lookup returns CDR1 MRHNA and CDR2 SNTAGT. The V segment lost 3 bases and the J segment 3 bases; nucleotides outside the gene matches: 4. The CDR3 contains 16 residues. CDR3 sequence: CASSDSGTSGYNEQFF. CDR3 nucleotide sequence: TGTGCCAGCAGTGATTCCGGGACTAGCGGCTACAATGAGCAGTTCTTC.

J is TRBJ1-1 and V is TRBV6-6, with 8 positions matching TRBD1. The CDR3 consists of 13 residues. Unmatched junction bases numbered 6, after V lost 6 bases and J lost 6 bases. The germline V gene has CDR1 MNHNY and CDR2 SVGAGI (reference sequence). CDR3: CASRYQGAPEAFF. DNA for the CDR3: TGTGCCAGCAGATATCAGGGGGCCCCTGAAGCTTTCTTT.

This chain links TRBV29-1 with TRBJ2-1; D might be TRBD2 (6 bases). The CDR3 is 14 amino acids. Germline V gene lookup returns CDR1 SQVTM and CDR2 ANQGSEA. Deletions cut 0 bases from V and 6 bases from J, with 12 bases between. The CDR3 reads CSVEDRAGINEQFF. The CDR3 nucleotides read TGCAGCGTTGAAGATAGGGCGGGGATCAATGAGCAGTTCTTC.